This entry concerns a single T cell receptor (beta chain). What it recognizes is unknown. Repertoires were generated with immunoSEQ multiplex PCR, while TCRdb's copy carries only in-frame clones and drops some. The sample holds about 400,000 clones, approximately 90% seen once. These data originate in a study of cytomegalovirus exposure and HLA in healthy donors. General study points: Most TCR sequences proved rare, with some public TCRs found in many donors. Using the classifier, cytomegalovirus status was reportedly diagnosed with high specificity and sensitivity.

Germline-derived CDR1 and CDR2 are MNHNS and SASEGT. V dropped 0 bases and J dropped 2 bases, with 14 bases sitting between them. The CDR3 runs to 16 residues. The source of this sequence is a woman aged 18 to 35 in good health and CMV-seronegative. The sample consisted of PBMCs. The rearrangement uses TRBV6-1 and TRBJ2-7; the D gene is possibly TRBD1 (6 bases). The chain's CDR3 is CASSEAFGTLAYEQYF. CDR3 coding DNA: TGTGCCAGCAGTGAAGCCTTCGGGACATTAGCCTACGAGCAGTACTTC.